This T cell receptor beta chain was sequenced for a study of cytomegalovirus exposure and HLA in healthy donors. Points from the study as a whole: DRB1 showed the most TCR associations and HLA-C the fewest in a later analysis, as rates varied by HLA locus. Most of the TCR beta V segments (in an earlier analysis) were productive either about 90% or about 30% of the time. Among TCR beta chains, those listed as cytomegalovirus-associated numbered around 160.

Researchers ran the PCR with 60 Vbeta and 13 Jbeta primers. The data were produced by immunoSEQ multiplex PCR, yet TCRdb's version contains in-frame clones alone and is incomplete. The data contain fewer than 200,000 clones, 84% of them singletons. As concerns this clone: As yet, its antigen is unknown.

This CDR3 is built from 14 residues. CDR1 and CDR2 from the germline V gene are SGHNT and YYREEE (reference sequence). The trim removed 3 bases at V and 6 bases at J, leaving 9 bases unmatched. The sequenced sample consisted of PBMCs. The chain has TRBV5-4 and TRBJ2-7; 7 nucleotides match TRBD2. The origin of this receptor is a man under 40 in good health and CMV-seronegative. CDR3 region: CASSSAGRVSEQYF. The CDR3 DNA follows: TGTGCCAGCAGCTCGGCGGGGAGGGTCAGCGAGCAGTACTTC.